The T cell receptor beta chain under discussion was sequenced for a study of Ad26.COV2.S vaccination and SARS-CoV-2 variants. Study overall: Doses of Ad26.COV2.S were injected into muscle once or twice, 56 days apart. Points from the study as a whole: Comparability of non-spike TCR breadth was observed across vaccine and placebo recipients. TCR breadth and depth estimates may have understated total T cell responses.

This CDR3 region has 14 residues. Germline V gene lookup returns CDR1 MNHNS and CDR2 SASEGT. The V end was cut by 3 bases, the J end by 3 bases, with 11 bases between. For this clone: Its antigen is still unknown.

Generated by immunoSEQ multiplex PCR, the TCRdb table keeps only in-frame clones and is missing some. The sample consists of 240,000 or so clones, 88% of them appearing once. Noted treatment: some 19 received Ad26.COV2.S at low or high dose, single or two shots; roughly five received placebo; per-sample allocation not given. Day 63 following the first vaccine or placebo injection was when the samples were taken. The individual, an adult aged 18-55 years, was a donor in Boston. The TCR originated in a person between 18 and 65 years old who received the Ad26.COV2.S COVID-19 vaccine or a placebo. The input for sequencing was peripheral blood, taken in a trial of Ad26.COV2.S vaccine versus placebo. This rearrangement joins TRBV6-1 to TRBJ1-2; D uncertain. CDR3: CASSEVLSDYGYTF. As DNA, the CDR3 is TGTGCCAGCAGTGAGGTCCTCTCGGACTATGGCTACACCTTC.